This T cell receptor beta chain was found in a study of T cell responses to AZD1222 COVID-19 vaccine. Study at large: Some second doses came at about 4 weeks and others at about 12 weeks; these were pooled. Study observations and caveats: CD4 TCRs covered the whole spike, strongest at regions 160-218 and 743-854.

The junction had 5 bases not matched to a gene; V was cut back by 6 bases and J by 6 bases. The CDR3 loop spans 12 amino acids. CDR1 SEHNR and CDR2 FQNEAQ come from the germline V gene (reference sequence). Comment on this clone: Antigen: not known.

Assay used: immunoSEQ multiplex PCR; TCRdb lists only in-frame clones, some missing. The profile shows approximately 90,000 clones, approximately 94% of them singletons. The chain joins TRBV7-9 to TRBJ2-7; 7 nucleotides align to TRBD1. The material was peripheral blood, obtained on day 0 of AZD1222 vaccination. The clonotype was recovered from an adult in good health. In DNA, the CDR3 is TGTGCCAGCAGTTTGACAGGGAGCGAGCAGTACTTC. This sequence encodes CASSLTGSEQYF.